The 30 T cell receptor beta chains given below trace back to one sample, sequenced in a study of shared clonotypes between healthy human individuals. Assay used: immunoSEQ multiplex PCR; TCRdb lists only in-frame clones, some missing. The repertoire holds approximately 1.1 million clones, with approximately 80% as singletons. Specimen: memory CD4+ T cells from PBMCs. Documented subset: CD45RA-negative fraction. The receptors here all came from a man younger than 30 in good health. Some clones in this sample may be carry-over from other donors' samples.

The chain has TRBV9 and TRBJ2-5, with TRBD1 matching over 7 bases. V lost 4 bases to trimming and J lost 1 base; unmatched junction nucleotides: 7. Germline V gene data show CDR1 as SGDLS and CDR2 as YYNGEE. This CDR3 is built from 15 residues. The CDR3 loop is CASSLQGTSQETQYF. The CDR3 nucleotides read TGTGCCAGCAGCTTACAGGGGACATCCCAAGAGACCCAGTACTTC.

A word on this clone: Other DNA sequences from this sample encode an identical CDR3 as well. The rearrangement links TRBV28 to TRBJ2-7; D gene uncertain. CDR3 length equals 12 residues. Per the germline V gene, CDR1 is MDHEN and CDR2 is SYDVKM. V dropped 1 base and J dropped 6 bases, with 7 bases sitting between them. In nucleotides, the CDR3 is TGTGCCAGCAGTTTATCGGGCGGCGAGCAGTACTTC. As protein: CASSLSGGEQYF.

The V gene is TRBV5-1, the J gene TRBJ1-2, with TRBD1 as a possible D gene (6 bases). CDR3 length: 17 residues. Trimming removed 4 bases from V and 6 bases from J, with 25 bases in between. Germline V gene sequence: CDR1 SGHRS, CDR2 YFSETQ. The CDR3 loop is CASSLFSIGGGPHGYTF. CDR3 sequence (DNA): TGCGCCAGCAGCCTTTTTTCTATTGGAGGGGGACCCCATGGCTACACCTTC.

This chain uses TRBV6-5 with TRBJ1-2; unclear D gene. Per germline, CDR1 MNHEY and CDR2 SVGAGI. The CDR3 is made up of 14 amino acids. V was shortened by 2 bases and J by 8 bases, with 15 bases between the two germline ends. The CDR3 is CASSYRGRPGGYTF. CDR3 DNA sequence: TGTGCCAGCAGTTACCGGGGAAGGCCGGGGGGCTACACCTTC.

This chain links TRBV27 with TRBJ2-1, with D hard to call. V lost 5 bases and J 7 bases, leaving 27 bases between the germline ends. Per the germline V gene, CDR1 is MNHEY and CDR2 is SMNVEV (reference sequence). The CDR3 length is 18 residues. CDR3 sequence (DNA): TGTGCCAGCAGTCCACTATTACCAAACCAGAATACCCATAATGAGCAGTTCTTC. Protein: CASSPLLPNQNTHNEQFF.

As concerns this clone: Other DNA variants within this sample encode the same CDR3. J is TRBJ2-5 and V is TRBV20-1; unclear D gene. The CDR3 loop spans 11 amino acids. Germline V gene sequence: CDR1 DFQATT, CDR2 SNEGSKA (reference sequence). Trimming shortened V by 6 bases and J by 4 bases, and 9 bases separated the two germline ends. The DNA for the CDR3 is TGCAGTGCGACCCTTTCAGAGACCCAGTACTTC. Protein: CSATLSETQYF.

J is TRBJ2-1 and V is TRBV5-1, with D maybe TRBD2 (5 bases). There are 16 residues in the CDR3. Germline-derived CDR1 and CDR2 are SGHRS and YFSETQ. With 0 bases removed from V and 4 bases from J, the gap between germline ends came to 14 bases. The CDR3 DNA sequence: TGCGCCAGCAGCTTGGGAGGGAGCGGTGATTACAATGAGCAGTTCTTC. Its translation: CASSLGGSGDYNEQFF.

The chain combines TRBV5-1 with TRBJ2-3; 8 bases agree with TRBD2. CDR1 is SGHRS and CDR2 is YFSETQ in the germline V gene. J lost 0 bases, V lost 2 bases, and 2 bases had no gene match. The CDR3 extends over 15 amino acids. Here the CDR3 DNA reads TGCGCCAGCAGCTTTAGCGGGACCAGCACAGATACGCAGTATTTT. This encodes CASSFSGTSTDTQYF.

This clone was picked up one time. Other nucleotide sequences in the sample specify the same CDR3. This chain joins TRBV11-2 and TRBJ2-5; D is uncertain. Germline CDR1 is SGHAT and CDR2 is FQNNGV. The CDR3 totals 12 residues. Trimming shortened V by 5 bases and J by 5 bases, and 9 bases separated the two germline ends. CDR3 coding DNA: TGTGCCAGCAGCCCAGTCGGGGAGACCCAGTACTTC. This translates into CASSPVGETQYF. The full variable domain, in which reference TRBV11-2 and TRBJ2-5 provide the parts outside the CDR3, is EAGVAQSPRYKIIEKRQSVAFWCNPISGHATLYWYQQILGQGPKLLIQFQNNGVVDDSQLPKDRFSAERLKGVDSTLKIQPAKLEDSAVYLCASSPVGETQYFGPGTRLLVL.

This clone occurred a few times. The chain has TRBV14 and TRBJ2-7; 13 nucleotides match TRBD2. Per germline, CDR1 SGHDN and CDR2 FVKESK. The CDR3 runs 15 residues. J lost 6 bases, V lost 7 bases, and 9 bases had no gene match. The CDR3 DNA reads as TGTGCCAGCAACCTACTAGCGGGAGGGCCCCGCGAGCAGTACTTC. Its protein product is CASNLLAGGPREQYF.

The J gene is TRBJ2-5, the V gene TRBV27; D is undetermined. CDR1 is MNHEY and CDR2 is SMNVEV in the germline V gene (reference sequence). Trimming took 6 bases from V and 4 from J, leaving 0 bases between them. The CDR3 runs to 9 residues. The CDR3: CASRETQYF. DNA for the CDR3: TGTGCCAGCAGAGAGACCCAGTACTTC.

This chain links TRBV5-1 with TRBJ1-1, with D perhaps matching TRBD1 (5 bases). V lost 0 bases and J lost 1, with 16 bases in between. CDR1 is SGHRS, CDR2 YFSETQ, per germline. The CDR3 consists of 17 residues. DNA for the CDR3: TGCGCCAGCAGCTTGGGTGTTGGGGCAGCGAGGAACACTGAAGCTTTCTTT. Amino acids: CASSLGVGAARNTEAFF.

A few counts support this clone. This chain connects TRBV11-1 to TRBJ2-1, with D tentatively TRBD1 or TRBD2 (5 bases each). The length of the CDR3 is 13 residues. Trimming shortened V by 3 bases and J by 10 bases, and 13 bases separated the two germline ends. CDR1 is SGHAT, CDR2 FQDESV, per germline (reference sequence). CDR3 sequence: CASSFAQGGEQFF. The CDR3 bases are TGTGCCAGCAGCTTTGCCCAGGGCGGGGAGCAGTTCTTC.

In DNA, the CDR3 is TGTGCCAGCAGCCAAGATCTAGGGGAGTTCCCCGGGGAGCTGTTTTTT. It specifies CASSQDLGEFPGELFF. V and J are TRBV14 and TRBJ2-2; the D call may be TRBD1 or TRBD2 (5 bases each). The CDR3 runs 16 residues. V was cut by 0 bases and J by 6 bases, with 14 bases left in between. CDR1 and CDR2 from the germline V gene are SGHDN and FVKESK.

In this sample, this clone turned up once. The chain has TRBV5-1 and TRBJ2-5; possibly TRBD2 for D (5 bases). The CDR3 contains 12 residues. CDR1 is SGHRS and CDR2 is YFSETQ in the germline V gene. V lost 4 bases and J lost 5, with 9 bases in between. CDR3 protein: CASSDPGETQYF. DNA of the CDR3: TGCGCCAGCAGCGATCCGGGGGAGACCCAGTACTTC.

In this sample, this clone turned up once. DNA for the CDR3: TGTGCCAGCAGTGTCCGGGACAGGGGTTTGAGGGGCTACACCTTC. It specifies CASSVRDRGLRGYTF. The chain joins TRBV2 to TRBJ1-2; 10 bases are shared with TRBD1. J gave up 8 bases and V 4 bases, and 10 bases lay outside the gene matches. The CDR3 spans 15 residues. CDR1 SNHLY and CDR2 FYNNEI come from the germline V gene.

The chain links TRBV19 to TRBJ1-3; D is possibly TRBD1 (5 bases). From germline, CDR1 is LNHDA and CDR2 SQIVND (reference sequence). The CDR3 totals 16 residues. Trimming shortened V by 5 bases and J by 1 base, and 15 bases separated the two germline ends. DNA for the CDR3: TGTGCCAGTAGTTCTCGGACGGGGGGATCTGGAAACACCATATATTTT. It specifies CASSSRTGGSGNTIYF.

The chain employs TRBV2 and TRBJ1-2; 7 bases agree with TRBD1. This CDR3 spans 16 amino acids. Germline lookup yields CDR1 SNHLY and CDR2 FYNNEI. J was trimmed by 4 bases and V by 4 bases; bases with no gene match: 12. CDR3 nucleotide sequence: TGTGCCAGCAGTGTCTCAGACAGGGCGCTTGTCTATGGCTACACCTTC. Amino acids: CASSVSDRALVYGYTF.

This rearrangement joins TRBV11-2 to TRBJ2-2; possible D gene TRBD2, 6 bases. The CDR3 length is 15 residues. From germline, CDR1 is SGHAT and CDR2 FQNNGV. V gave up 1 base and J gave up 4 bases, with 10 bases separating them. CDR3 region: CASSLGRELTGELFF. The CDR3 DNA reads as TGTGCCAGCAGCTTAGGGCGGGAACTCACCGGGGAGCTGTTTTTT.

This rearrangement joins TRBV18 to TRBJ1-5; possible D gene TRBD1, 5 bases. This CDR3 is built from 19 residues. The V end was cut by 3 bases, the J end by 2 bases, with 23 bases between. The germline gives CDR1 KGHSH, CDR2 LQKENI. This CDR3 reads CASSPFAGLGARGNQPQHF. CDR3 in DNA: TGTGCCAGCTCACCGTTTGCTGGACTAGGGGCGCGGGGCAATCAGCCCCAGCATTTT.

This clone was recorded many times. This chain links TRBV28 with TRBJ1-3; 10 bases map to TRBD1. Germline V gene sequence: CDR1 MDHEN, CDR2 SYDVKM. The CDR3 covers 18 residues. The junction had 10 bases not matched to a gene; V was cut back by 1 base and J by 4 bases. The CDR3 reads CASSLLGNLDRGGNTIYF. CDR3 nucleotide sequence: TGTGCCAGCAGTTTATTAGGGAATCTGGACAGGGGGGGAAACACCATATATTTT.

The rearrangement uses TRBV18 and TRBJ2-1; 8 bases match TRBD2. The ends lost 2 bases at V and 4 bases at J; junction bases unmatched: 19. The CDR3 contains 20 residues. Germline V gives CDR1 KGHSH, CDR2 LQKENI. The CDR3 DNA is TGTGCCAGCTCACCAGCAAGGACGCGGGAGGTCTCCCCTTTGTACAATGAGCAGTTCTTC. It translates to CASSPARTREVSPLYNEQFF.

The chain couples TRBV1 to TRBJ2-5; TRBD2 was called by the table and not checked on the DNA. TRBV1 is a recognized pseudogene. This CDR3 is built from 18 residues. CDR3 loop: CTSSSLEREVGSVETQYF. As DNA, the CDR3 is TGCACCAGCAGCTCCCTCGAGCGGGAGGTGGGCTCGGTAGAGACCCAGTACTTC.

This clone came up once. This chain links TRBV11-1 with TRBJ2-5; D is possibly TRBD1 or TRBD2 (6 bases each). There are 17 residues in the CDR3. The V end lost 3 bases, the J end lost 0 bases, and 17 bases lay between the germline ends. Germline CDR1 is SGHAT and CDR2 is FQDESV (reference sequence). The DNA of the CDR3 is TGTGCCAGCAGCTTCGGGGGCGGACTGATGTACCAAGAGACCCAGTACTTC. It yields the protein CASSFGGGLMYQETQYF.

V gene TRBV7-2 combines with J gene TRBJ1-3, with a possible D match to TRBD1 (5 bases). V lost 0 bases, J lost 4 bases, and 10 bases lay in between. The CDR3 extends over 15 amino acids. The germline V gene encodes CDR1 SGHTA and CDR2 FQGNSA. For the CDR3, the DNA is TGTGCCAGCAGCTTAGCGGGGACTGTCGGAAACACCATATATTTT. Its protein is CASSLAGTVGNTIYF.

This clone was counted between two and nine times. A much larger clonotype is one base distant, so this may be a read error. The identical CDR3 is also encoded by other nucleotide sequences in the sample. CDR3 DNA: TGTGCCAGCAGCTTAGGAGGGAGGAACACTGAAGCTTTCTTT. The encoded protein is CASSLGGRNTEAFF. J is TRBJ1-1 and V is TRBV7-9; D uncertain. There are 14 residues in the CDR3. The germline V and J ends were trimmed by 1 base and 1 base, with 7 bases remaining between them. Germline V lookup: CDR1 SEHNR, CDR2 FQNEAQ (reference sequence).

The V call is TRBV7-3, the J call TRBJ1-2; TRBD1 agrees at 7 bases. J gave up 7 bases and V 4 bases, and 9 bases lay outside the gene matches. This CDR3 contains 14 residues. Germline-derived CDR1 and CDR2 are SGHTA and FQGTGA. The CDR3 nucleotides are TGTGCCAGCAGCTCCGGGCCAGGGGGGTTTGGCTACACCTTC. This sequence encodes CASSSGPGGFGYTF.

The V gene is TRBV6-6, the J gene TRBJ1-1; D unresolved. The CDR3 covers 13 residues. The ends were cut back, 8 bases at V and 6 bases at J, with 16 bases in the middle. CDR1 MNHNY and CDR2 SVGAGI come from the germline V gene (reference sequence). DNA for the CDR3: TGTGCCAGCCGGATATTAGGTGGGGCTGAAGCTTTCTTT. Protein: CASRILGGAEAFF.

The chain uses TRBV2 and TRBJ2-7, with 7 positions matching TRBD1. There are 14 residues in the CDR3. Germline assignment: CDR1 SNHLY and CDR2 FYNNEI. Trimming cost V 4 bases and J 2 bases; bases outside gene matches: 5. The CDR3 nucleotides are TGTGCCAGCAGTGGTGCAGGGGGAGCCTACGAGCAGTACTTC. This encodes CASSGAGGAYEQYF.

The V call is TRBV5-4, the J call TRBJ2-3; D is perhaps TRBD1 or TRBD2 (5 bases each). CDR1 and CDR2 from the germline V gene are SGHNT and YYREEE (reference sequence). V gave up 0 bases and J gave up 0 bases, with 11 bases separating them. The CDR3 sequence is 16 residues long. The CDR3 sequence is CASSLVGDGSTDTQYF. Here the CDR3 DNA reads TGTGCCAGCAGCTTGGTTGGGGACGGGAGCACAGATACGCAGTATTTT. Supplemented by reference TRBV5-4 and TRBJ2-3, the full variable domain reads ETGVTQSPTHLIKTRGQQVTLRCSSQSGHNTVSWYQQALGQGPQFIFQYYREEENGRGNFPPRFSGLQFPNYSSELNVNALELDDSALYLCASSLVGDGSTDTQYFGPGTRLTVL.